These 5 T cell receptor beta chains were sequenced from one sample in a study of CD8 T cells in Susac syndrome. Random hexamers were used to reverse transcribe roughly 0.5 to 1 ug of RNA. TCRdb independently ran MiXCR on the immunoSEQ multiplex PCR reads; one entry per CDR3 protein. The sample contains roughly 80,000 distinct CDR3 sequences, 93% of which appear only once. Sequencing input: CD4+ T cells from PBMCs. The receptors were sampled from a human donor with Susac syndrome.

The chain is built from TRBV2 and TRBJ1-1; possible D gene TRBD1, 5 bases. This CDR3 region has 13 residues. Germline CDR1 and CDR2: SNHLY and FYNNEI. V was clipped by 3 bases and J by 5 bases, with 10 bases between them. CDR3 loop: CASSDQGVTEAFF. The CDR3, as DNA: TGTGCCAGCAGTGACCAGGGTGTTACTGAAGCTTTCTTT.

This chain links TRBV30 with TRBJ2-1; D is unresolved. The CDR3 has 12 residues. V lost 0 bases, J lost 7 bases, and 7 bases lay in between. Germline loops: CDR1 GTSNPN, CDR2 SVGIG (reference sequence). CDR3 in amino acids: CAWSVLENEQFF. The CDR3 DNA sequence: TGTGCCTGGAGTGTTCTGGAAAATGAGCAGTTCTTC.

The chain is built from TRBV20-1 and TRBJ2-7, with D maybe TRBD2 (6 bases). Germline V gene sequence: CDR1 DFQATT, CDR2 SNEGSKA (reference sequence). The CDR3 runs to 11 residues. The V gene lost 7 bases and the J gene lost 5 bases, with 12 bases spanning the gap. In nucleotides, the CDR3 is TGCAGTGTAGGGGAGGACCACGAGCAGTACTTC. This encodes CSVGEDHEQYF.

This chain uses TRBV12-3 or TRBV12-4 with TRBJ1-4; a possible D gene is TRBD1 (5 bases). The CDR3 is made up of 14 amino acids. Trimming removed 4 bases from V and 10 bases from J, with 16 bases in between. The CDR3 bases are TGTGCCAGCAGTTCAACGCGGTTCGACAGAAAACTGTTTTTT. Its translation: CASSSTRFDRKLFF.

V and J are TRBV15 and TRBJ1-2; weak D call: TRBD1 (5 bases). The CDR3 consists of 14 residues. V was shortened by 2 bases and J by 7 bases, with 14 bases between the two germline ends. From germline, CDR1 is LNHNV and CDR2 YYDKDF (reference sequence). The CDR3 is CATSRPREESGYTF. For the CDR3, the DNA is TGTGCCACCAGCAGACCCAGGGAAGAGTCTGGCTACACCTTC.